The 26 T cell receptor beta chains given below trace back to one sample, sequenced in a study of post-analysis software for immune sequencing data. Study-level findings and limits: Compared with controls, patients had more of roughly five TRBV segments, including TRBV5-6, TRBV5-1 and TRBV20-1.

Researchers reported that TCR beta cDNA libraries carried unique molecular identifiers. TCRdb reprocessed the PCR reads with MiXCR, giving one entry per CDR3 protein. The sample lists roughly 540,000 distinct CDR3 sequences, around 36% seen once, with 4.5% to 7.5% in the top ten. These receptors lack a known antigen. The source material was blood. The receptors stem from a girl aged 2-17 years with multiple sclerosis.

CDR3 nucleotides: TGTGCCAGCAGTGAACGAGAGGGACCGAACATTCAGTACTTC. Its translation is CASSEREGPNIQYF. V is TRBV6-1 and J is TRBJ2-4; D possibly uses TRBD1 or TRBD2 (5 bases each). The CDR3 is 14 residues long. The V end was cut by 2 bases, the J end by 7 bases, with 12 bases between. Germline V CDR1 and CDR2: MNHNS, SASEGT.

This clonotype occurred a few times. The chain has TRBV6-6 and TRBJ2-1; 7 bases map to TRBD1. V trimming: 5 bases; J trimming: 2 bases; junction bases outside the gene matches: 6. This CDR3 is 15 amino acids long. CDR1 MNHNY and CDR2 SVGAGI come from the germline V gene (reference sequence). In DNA, the CDR3 is TGTGCCAGCAGTCTTACAGGGGACGCCTACAATGAGCAGTTCTTC. This sequence encodes CASSLTGDAYNEQFF.

As DNA, the CDR3 is TGTGCCAGCAGTTTAGCGCTGGTAGGAATCTCTTACAATGAGCAGTTCTTC. Amino acid sequence: CASSLALVGISYNEQFF. The chain combines TRBV12-3 or TRBV12-4 with TRBJ2-1; no clear D gene. The V end lost 0 bases, the J end lost 4 bases, and 16 bases lay between the germline ends. The CDR3 extends over 17 amino acids.

The sample holds one count of this clonotype. The junction differs from germline at one of its ends, possibly a read error. V gene TRBV5-1 combines with J gene TRBJ2-1, with D maybe TRBD1 (7 bases). Germline CDR1 is SGHRS and CDR2 is YFSETQ. The CDR3 sequence is 15 residues long. This CDR3 is CAGSLAIQGGNEQFF. The CDR3 region has the DNA TGCGCCGGCAGCTTGGCCATCCAGGGGGGCAATGAGCAGTTCTTC.

Only a few counts were recorded for this clonotype. This sequence joins TRBV10-3 and TRBJ1-1; a weak D match, TRBD1 (5 bases). V was cut by 2 bases and J by 1 base, with 5 bases left in between. The CDR3 has 13 amino acids. The germline CDR1 and CDR2 sequences are ENHRY and SYGVKD. The CDR3 reads CAISETGNTEAFF. Written as DNA, the CDR3 is TGTGCCATCAGTGAGACAGGGAACACTGAAGCTTTCTTT.

The chain joins TRBV29-1 to TRBJ1-4; D is perhaps TRBD1 (5 bases). The CDR3 length is 15 residues. Germline CDR1 reads SQVTM; CDR2 reads ANQGSEA. V lost 6 bases and J lost 3, with 17 bases in between. CDR3 protein: CSVSTGGSPNEKLFF. The DNA of the CDR3 is TGCAGCGTCTCTACGGGGGGGTCGCCTAATGAAAAACTGTTTTTT.

This chain links TRBV7-6 with TRBJ1-5; D uncertain. This CDR3 is built from 13 residues. V dropped 2 bases and J dropped 6 bases, with 8 bases sitting between them. Germline values: CDR1 SGHVS, CDR2 FNYEAQ. The CDR3 DNA reads as TGTGCCAGCAGCTTATGGGGAACTCAGCCCCAGCATTTT. Encoded protein: CASSLWGTQPQHF.

This clonotype was observed once. The chain couples TRBV20-1 to TRBJ2-1; 7 bases map to TRBD1. With V trimmed by 3 bases and J by 1 base, 6 bases remained unmatched. Germline CDR1 reads DFQATT; CDR2 reads SNEGSKA (reference sequence). The CDR3 sequence is 15 residues long. The CDR3 loop is CSASPNRGSYNEQFF. In DNA form, the CDR3 reads TGCAGTGCTAGCCCAAACAGGGGTTCCTACAATGAGCAGTTCTTC.

This rearrangement joins TRBV7-6 to TRBJ1-1, with 10 bases lining up with TRBD1. This CDR3 spans 16 amino acids. After removal of 3 bases from V and 5 bases from J, the junction contained 9 bases not matched to a gene. Germline-derived CDR1 and CDR2 are SGHVS and FNYEAQ. The CDR3 spells CASSLIPRTGGTEAFF. The DNA for the CDR3 is TGTGCCAGCAGCTTGATCCCCCGGACAGGGGGGACTGAAGCTTTCTTT. The full variable domain, rest sourced from reference TRBV7-6 and TRBJ1-1, is GAGVSQSPRYKVTKRGQDVALRCDPISGHVSLYWYRQALGQGPEFLTYFNYEAQQDKSGLPNDRFSAERPEGSISTLTIQRTEQRDSAMYRCASSLIPRTGGTEAFFGQGTRLTVV.

The rearrangement links TRBV6-6 to TRBJ2-5, with 10 bases aligning to TRBD2. The CDR3 extends over 15 amino acids. V shed 2 bases, J shed 4 bases, and the junction held 4 bases outside the gene matches. In germline, CDR1 is MNHNY, CDR2 SVGAGI (reference sequence). The CDR3 DNA is TGTGCCAGCAGTTACCCCCTAGCGGGGGCAGAGACCCAGTACTTC. Residues: CASSYPLAGAETQYF.

This clonotype was seen a few times. The CDR3 region has the DNA TGTGCCAGCAGCCCCACAGGGTCCCACGCTATCTATGGCTACACCTTC. Its translation: CASSPTGSHAIYGYTF. The V call is TRBV11-2, the J call TRBJ1-2; maybe TRBD1 (6 bases). The germline V gene has CDR1 SGHAT and CDR2 FQNNGV. The CDR3 covers 16 residues. V lost 5 bases and J lost 4, with 20 bases in between. The full variable domain, with the rest looked up from reference TRBV11-2 and TRBJ1-2, is EAGVAQSPRYKIIEKRQSVAFWCNPISGHATLYWYQQILGQGPKLLIQFQNNGVVDDSQLPKDRFSAERLKGVDSTLKIQPAKLEDSAVYLCASSPTGSHAIYGYTFGSGTRLTVV.

This rearrangement joins TRBV4-1 to TRBJ2-2; a possible D gene is TRBD1 (6 bases). The V gene's germline CDR1 is MGHRA and CDR2 YSYEKL. CDR3 length equals 17 residues. The V end was cut by 5 bases, the J end by 2 bases, with 18 bases between. The CDR3 is CASSTLGQGRNTGELFF. CDR3 bases: TGCGCCAGCAGCACCCTAGGCCAGGGGCGAAACACCGGGGAGCTGTTTTTT.

V gene TRBV9 combines with J gene TRBJ2-5; 10 positions match TRBD1. V shed 3 bases, J shed 7 bases, and the junction held 6 bases outside the gene matches. Germline loops: CDR1 SGDLS, CDR2 YYNGEE. This CDR3 contains 14 residues. CDR3 nucleotides: TGTGCCAGCAGCGGACAGGGGGCATCGGGGACCCAGTACTTC. Amino acid sequence: CASSGQGASGTQYF.

This clonotype occurred a few times. The rearrangement uses TRBV6-1 and TRBJ2-4, with 7 bases aligning to TRBD2. The CDR3 loop spans 15 amino acids. The germline CDR1 and CDR2 sequences are MNHNS and SASEGT. Trimming removed 5 bases from V and 4 bases from J; junction bases left unmatched: 8. This CDR3 reads CASSNGGGSKNIQYF. CDR3 sequence (DNA): TGTGCCAGCAGTAATGGGGGGGGTTCTAAAAACATTCAGTACTTC.

The chain combines TRBV21-1 with TRBJ2-5; the table's TRBD1 call for D was not verified on the DNA. TRBV21-1 is a pseudogene segment. This CDR3 has 15 residues. CDR3 loop: CASSSRDRGGETQYF. CDR3 nucleotides: TGTGCCAGCAGCAGCCGGGACAGGGGAGGAGAGACCCAGTACTTC.

V usage is TRBV5-1 and J usage is TRBJ2-1, with TRBD2 matching over 15 bases. The CDR3 length is 16 residues. Germline V CDR1 and CDR2: SGHRS, YFSETQ. V lost 1 base to trimming and J lost 10 bases; unmatched junction nucleotides: 6. CDR3 sequence (DNA): TGCGCCAGCAGCTTGTGGGGACTAGCGGGGGGACTCGAGCAGTTCTTC. It specifies CASSLWGLAGGLEQFF.

The chain carries TRBV29-1 and TRBJ2-5; tentative D call: TRBD1 (5 bases). V lost 3 bases to trimming and J lost 5 bases, with 16 bases between them. Germline assignment: CDR1 SQVTM and CDR2 ANQGSEA. The CDR3 loop spans 14 amino acids. CDR3 amino acids: CSVDRRAGWETQYF. CDR3 sequence (DNA): TGCAGCGTTGATCGTCGGGCAGGGTGGGAGACCCAGTACTTC.

The J gene is TRBJ1-4, the V gene TRBV29-1; D is possibly TRBD1 (5 bases). The CDR3 is made up of 13 amino acids. The germline V gene encodes CDR1 SQVTM and CDR2 ANQGSEA. Trimming took 7 bases from V and 5 from J, leaving 14 bases between them. DNA for the CDR3: TGCAGCGCCCGGAGACAGCTGAATGAAAAACTGTTTTTT. Amino acids: CSARRQLNEKLFF.

This chain links TRBV5-4 with TRBJ1-2; D gene unclear. Germline CDR1 reads SGHNT; CDR2 reads YYREEE (reference sequence). This CDR3 spans 13 amino acids. Between the trimmed V and J ends, which lost 2 bases and 6 bases, there was a span of 11 bases. The CDR3, as DNA: TGTGCCAGCAGCTTCGGGAGAATTGATGGCTACACCTTC. Translated, it gives CASSFGRIDGYTF.

This clonotype was detected a few times. The chain combines TRBV6-5 with TRBJ2-7; D remains unclear. The CDR3 contains 11 residues. The ends were cut back, 5 bases at V and 4 bases at J, with 6 bases in the middle. Germline V lookup: CDR1 MNHEY, CDR2 SVGAGI. CDR3 sequence: CASSTEYEQYF. CDR3 sequence (DNA): TGTGCCAGCAGTACAGAGTACGAGCAGTACTTC.

This clonotype showed up just a few times. The gene calls are TRBV2 and TRBJ2-4; TRBD2 is a possible D gene (6 bases). Trimming removed 7 bases at V and 0 bases at J, with 10 bases between. The CDR3 contains 14 residues. The germline gives CDR1 SNHLY, CDR2 FYNNEI. The CDR3 bases are TGTGCCAGCATCCCGGGACTAGCCAAAAACATTCAGTACTTC. Amino acids: CASIPGLAKNIQYF. The variable domain in full, with the rest retrieved from reference TRBV2 and TRBJ2-4, is EPEVTQTPSHQVTQMGQEVILRCVPISNHLYFYWYRQILGQKVEFLVSFYNNEISEKSEIFDDQFSVERPDGSNFTLKIRSTKLEDSAMYFCASIPGLAKNIQYFGAGTRLSVL.

This clonotype was detected only a few times. V usage is TRBV5-5 and J usage is TRBJ1-4; D remains unclear. Germline CDR1 reads SGHKS; CDR2 reads YYEKEE (reference sequence). The length of the CDR3 is 17 residues. The V and J ends lost 3 bases and 0 bases respectively, with 15 bases between them. The CDR3 DNA reads as TGTGCCAGCAGCTCAAGCGGGGTTCTCTCAACTAATGAAAAACTGTTTTTT. This sequence encodes CASSSSGVLSTNEKLFF.

The rearrangement joins TRBV6-1 to TRBJ2-7, with 7 bases that match TRBD2. V dropped 3 bases and J dropped 1; count of bases not matched to a gene: 12. This CDR3 spans 17 amino acids. CDR1 and CDR2 from the germline V gene are MNHNS and SASEGT. The CDR3 loop reads CASSERGSLISSYEQYF. CDR3 nucleotides: TGTGCCAGCAGTGAGCGGGGGAGCCTGATCTCTTCCTACGAGCAGTACTTC.

This chain joins TRBV4-1 and TRBJ2-7; TRBD2 matches 8 bases. J gave up 1 base and V 4 bases, and 6 bases lay outside the gene matches. CDR1 MGHRA and CDR2 YSYEKL come from the germline V gene. The length of the CDR3 is 15 residues. CDR3 protein: CASSRGPGGSYEQYF. DNA for the CDR3: TGCGCCAGCAGCCGCGGTCCGGGGGGGTCCTACGAGCAGTACTTC.

The table lists this clonotype with a few counts. The chain recombines TRBV20-1 with TRBJ2-4; 9 bases align to TRBD2. Trimming removed 3 bases from V and 0 bases from J; junction bases left unmatched: 6. The CDR3 runs 16 residues. The germline CDR1 and CDR2 sequences are DFQATT and SNEGSKA (reference sequence). The CDR3 loop reads CSASPGGGVAKNIQYF. In DNA, the CDR3 is TGCAGTGCTAGCCCCGGCGGGGGGGTAGCCAAAAACATTCAGTACTTC.

V and J are TRBV6-2 or TRBV6-3 and TRBJ2-3, with TRBD2 identical over 13 bases. V was clipped by 6 bases and J by 0 bases; unmatched bases: 9. The CDR3 is 18 amino acids. Germline CDR1 reads MNHEY; CDR2 reads SVGEGT. The DNA for the CDR3 is TGTGCCAGCAGCCCGGGACTAGCGGGGCCTACTAGCACAGATACGCAGTATTTT. This gives the protein CASSPGLAGPTSTDTQYF.